The 14 T cell receptor beta chains below all came from one sample that was sequenced in a study of response to subunit inactivated influenza vaccine listed by TCRdb under 2018. To prepare the library, RT-PCR was applied. Sequencing was performed on an Illumina HiSeq 2500. Using fastp trimming at Q25 and MiXCR clonotype assembly, TCRdb reanalyzed the public sequencing data and kept in-frame beta chains. Every CDR3 protein is listed once, alongside the most common genes and DNA of its rows. This sample has approximately 730,000 distinct CDR3 sequences in its table, and more than 11% of those were observed once. The biggest ten clones account for around 7% of the sample. The sequences come from PBMCs from blood, collected approximately 15 days before vaccination. Receptors originate from a man in his fifties who received an inactivated influenza vaccine. Donor details come from another sample of the same person, matched by shared clones.

This clonotype was seen a few times. This chain joins TRBV28 and TRBJ2-7, with 12 bases matching TRBD1. CDR3 length: 15 amino acids. CDR1 and CDR2 from the germline V gene are MDHEN and SYDVKM. The V and J ends lost 6 bases and 2 bases, in that order; junction bases with no gene match: 5. This CDR3 is CASRAGTGGAYEQYF. The CDR3 DNA reads TGTGCCAGCAGAGCCGGGACAGGGGGCGCCTACGAGCAGTACTTC.

This clonotype was seen more than once but under ten times. This chain uses TRBV9 with TRBJ1-5, with D perhaps matching TRBD1 (5 bases). The CDR3 consists of 15 residues. The germline gives CDR1 SGDLS, CDR2 YYNGEE. The ends were cut back, 0 bases at V and 4 bases at J, with 11 bases in the middle. The CDR3 here is CASSVEGLLNQPQHF. The CDR3 bases are TGTGCCAGCAGCGTAGAGGGACTATTGAATCAGCCCCAGCATTTT. The complete variable domain, with remaining parts taken from reference TRBV9 and TRBJ1-5, reads DSGVTQTPKHLITATGQRVTLRCSPRSGDLSVYWYQQSLDQGLQFLIQYYNGEERAKGNILERFSAQQFPDLHSELNLSSLELGDSALYFCASSVEGLLNQPQHFGDGTRLSIL.

The chain employs TRBV7-2 and TRBJ2-1, with D possibly TRBD2 on 5 matching bases. V was pared by 0 bases and J by 10 bases, with 10 bases between. CDR3 length: 13 amino acids. Germline loops: CDR1 SGHTA, CDR2 FQGNSA. CDR3 loop: CASSLARSGEQFF. The DNA of the CDR3 is TGTGCCAGCAGCTTAGCGCGGTCGGGGGAGCAGTTCTTC.

With regard to this clonotype: A much larger clone sits a single nucleotide away, making a read error possible. The chain joins TRBV12-3 or TRBV12-4 to TRBJ2-1, with a possible D match to TRBD1 (6 bases). The CDR3 is 14 amino acids. Between the trimmed V and J ends, which lost 4 bases and 8 bases, there was a span of 15 bases. For the CDR3, the DNA is TGTGCCAGCAGTTCTAGGGCCAGGGGCGATGAGCAGTTCTTC. Translating it yields CASSSRARGDEQFF.

This chain uses TRBV7-2 with TRBJ2-2, with D unresolved. The V end lost 7 bases, the J end lost 5 bases, and 11 bases lay between the germline ends. The CDR3 has 13 residues. The germline V gene has CDR1 SGHTA and CDR2 FQGNSA. The CDR3 loop reads CASTQLGTGELFF. In DNA form, the CDR3 reads TGTGCCAGCACCCAACTGGGGACCGGGGAGCTGTTTTTT. The entire variable domain, with the rest obtained from reference TRBV7-2 and TRBJ2-2, is as follows: GAGVSQSPSNKVTEKGKDVELRCDPISGHTALYWYRQSLGQGLEFLIYFQGNSAPDKSGLPSDRFSAERTGGSVSTLTIQRTQQEDSAVYLCASTQLGTGELFFGEGSRLTVL.

The genes are TRBV24-1 and TRBJ2-5; D unresolved. V gave up 9 bases and J gave up 5 bases, with 9 bases separating them. Germline V gives CDR1 KGHDR, CDR2 SFDVKD. The CDR3 is 11 amino acids. CDR3 sequence: CATRSGETQYF. The CDR3 nucleotides are TGTGCCACCCGCTCAGGCGAGACCCAGTACTTC.

This clonotype showed up many times. The genes are TRBV10-3 and TRBJ1-1; D might be TRBD1 (5 bases). CDR3 length: 13 amino acids. Germline V gene sequence: CDR1 ENHRY, CDR2 SYGVKD. Trimming pared 6 bases from V and 0 bases from J, leaving 8 bases between. The CDR3 reads CAIRDSMNTEAFF. The CDR3 region has the DNA TGTGCCATCAGAGACAGCATGAACACTGAAGCTTTCTTT.

The genes are TRBV4-3 and TRBJ1-1, with a tentative D call TRBD1 (6 bases). V lost 0 bases and J lost 1, with 12 bases in between. This CDR3 has 16 residues. Germline lookup yields CDR1 LGHNA and CDR2 YSLEER. The CDR3 loop is CASSQDRTAPNTEAFF. The DNA of the CDR3 is TGCGCCAGCAGCCAAGATCGGACAGCCCCGAACACTGAAGCTTTCTTT.

This clonotype was seen ten or more times. The chain couples TRBV12-3 or TRBV12-4 to TRBJ2-5, with 8 bases that match TRBD2. J gave up 5 bases and V 5 bases, and 7 bases lay outside the gene matches. The CDR3 length is 14 residues. The CDR3 nucleotides are TGTGCCAGCAGTACCCGGGGGGGCAGGGAGACCCAGTACTTC. Its translation is CASSTRGGRETQYF.

This clonotype was detected a few times. V is TRBV7-2 and J is TRBJ2-7; the D gene is possibly TRBD1 (5 bases). The CDR3 is made up of 13 amino acids. V lost 4 bases and J lost 3, with 10 bases in between. CDR1 is SGHTA and CDR2 is FQGNSA in the germline V gene. The CDR3 DNA sequence: TGTGCCAGCAGCTCCCGACAGAACTACGAGCAGTACTTC. It is translated as CASSSRQNYEQYF.

The V call is TRBV7-2, the J call TRBJ2-2; D could derive from TRBD1 or TRBD2 (5 bases each). The CDR3 sequence is 15 residues long. The V end lost 7 bases, the J end lost 3 bases, and 15 bases lay between the germline ends. From germline, CDR1 is SGHTA and CDR2 FQGNSA. CDR3 in amino acids: CASTLDPGHTGELFF. CDR3 sequence (DNA): TGTGCCAGCACCCTGGACCCGGGGCACACCGGGGAGCTGTTTTTT.

This clonotype was counted a few times. At one boundary the junction diverges from the germline segment, which might be a read error. The chain has TRBV7-9 and TRBJ2-1; 11 nucleotides line up with TRBD2. The CDR3 loop spans 15 amino acids. Germline CDR1 and CDR2: SEHNR and FQNEAQ (reference sequence). In DNA form, the CDR3 reads TGTGCCAGCAGGTTAGCGGGAGGGCTCCTAAATGAGCAGTTCTTC. It is translated as CASRLAGGLLNEQFF. The full variable domain, completed using reference TRBV7-9 and TRBJ2-1, is DTGVSQNPRHKITKRGQNVTFRCDPISEHNRLYWYRQTLGQGPEFLTYFQNEAQLEKSRLLSDRFSAERPKGSFSTLEIQRTEQGDSAMYLCASRLAGGLLNEQFFGPGTRLTVL.

The table lists this clonotype with a few counts. The chain carries TRBV5-1 and TRBJ2-3; D gene ambiguous. CDR3 size: 15 residues. The germline V gene encodes CDR1 SGHRS and CDR2 YFSETQ. V was cut by 0 bases and J by 0 bases, with 8 bases left in between. The CDR3 DNA follows: TGCGCCAGCAGCTTGGTAGGGATCAGCACAGATACGCAGTATTTT. It codes for CASSLVGISTDTQYF.

The genes are TRBV27 and TRBJ2-1; D possibly corresponds to TRBD2 (5 bases). The length of the CDR3 is 20 residues. V was clipped by 7 bases and J by 5 bases, with 33 bases between them. Germline values: CDR1 MNHEY, CDR2 SMNVEV (reference sequence). As DNA, the CDR3 is TGTGCCAGCAAGAAAGAGGGAGCCCTCCCAGTGAACCCTAGCCACAATGAGCAGTTCTTC. Protein product: CASKKEGALPVNPSHNEQFF.